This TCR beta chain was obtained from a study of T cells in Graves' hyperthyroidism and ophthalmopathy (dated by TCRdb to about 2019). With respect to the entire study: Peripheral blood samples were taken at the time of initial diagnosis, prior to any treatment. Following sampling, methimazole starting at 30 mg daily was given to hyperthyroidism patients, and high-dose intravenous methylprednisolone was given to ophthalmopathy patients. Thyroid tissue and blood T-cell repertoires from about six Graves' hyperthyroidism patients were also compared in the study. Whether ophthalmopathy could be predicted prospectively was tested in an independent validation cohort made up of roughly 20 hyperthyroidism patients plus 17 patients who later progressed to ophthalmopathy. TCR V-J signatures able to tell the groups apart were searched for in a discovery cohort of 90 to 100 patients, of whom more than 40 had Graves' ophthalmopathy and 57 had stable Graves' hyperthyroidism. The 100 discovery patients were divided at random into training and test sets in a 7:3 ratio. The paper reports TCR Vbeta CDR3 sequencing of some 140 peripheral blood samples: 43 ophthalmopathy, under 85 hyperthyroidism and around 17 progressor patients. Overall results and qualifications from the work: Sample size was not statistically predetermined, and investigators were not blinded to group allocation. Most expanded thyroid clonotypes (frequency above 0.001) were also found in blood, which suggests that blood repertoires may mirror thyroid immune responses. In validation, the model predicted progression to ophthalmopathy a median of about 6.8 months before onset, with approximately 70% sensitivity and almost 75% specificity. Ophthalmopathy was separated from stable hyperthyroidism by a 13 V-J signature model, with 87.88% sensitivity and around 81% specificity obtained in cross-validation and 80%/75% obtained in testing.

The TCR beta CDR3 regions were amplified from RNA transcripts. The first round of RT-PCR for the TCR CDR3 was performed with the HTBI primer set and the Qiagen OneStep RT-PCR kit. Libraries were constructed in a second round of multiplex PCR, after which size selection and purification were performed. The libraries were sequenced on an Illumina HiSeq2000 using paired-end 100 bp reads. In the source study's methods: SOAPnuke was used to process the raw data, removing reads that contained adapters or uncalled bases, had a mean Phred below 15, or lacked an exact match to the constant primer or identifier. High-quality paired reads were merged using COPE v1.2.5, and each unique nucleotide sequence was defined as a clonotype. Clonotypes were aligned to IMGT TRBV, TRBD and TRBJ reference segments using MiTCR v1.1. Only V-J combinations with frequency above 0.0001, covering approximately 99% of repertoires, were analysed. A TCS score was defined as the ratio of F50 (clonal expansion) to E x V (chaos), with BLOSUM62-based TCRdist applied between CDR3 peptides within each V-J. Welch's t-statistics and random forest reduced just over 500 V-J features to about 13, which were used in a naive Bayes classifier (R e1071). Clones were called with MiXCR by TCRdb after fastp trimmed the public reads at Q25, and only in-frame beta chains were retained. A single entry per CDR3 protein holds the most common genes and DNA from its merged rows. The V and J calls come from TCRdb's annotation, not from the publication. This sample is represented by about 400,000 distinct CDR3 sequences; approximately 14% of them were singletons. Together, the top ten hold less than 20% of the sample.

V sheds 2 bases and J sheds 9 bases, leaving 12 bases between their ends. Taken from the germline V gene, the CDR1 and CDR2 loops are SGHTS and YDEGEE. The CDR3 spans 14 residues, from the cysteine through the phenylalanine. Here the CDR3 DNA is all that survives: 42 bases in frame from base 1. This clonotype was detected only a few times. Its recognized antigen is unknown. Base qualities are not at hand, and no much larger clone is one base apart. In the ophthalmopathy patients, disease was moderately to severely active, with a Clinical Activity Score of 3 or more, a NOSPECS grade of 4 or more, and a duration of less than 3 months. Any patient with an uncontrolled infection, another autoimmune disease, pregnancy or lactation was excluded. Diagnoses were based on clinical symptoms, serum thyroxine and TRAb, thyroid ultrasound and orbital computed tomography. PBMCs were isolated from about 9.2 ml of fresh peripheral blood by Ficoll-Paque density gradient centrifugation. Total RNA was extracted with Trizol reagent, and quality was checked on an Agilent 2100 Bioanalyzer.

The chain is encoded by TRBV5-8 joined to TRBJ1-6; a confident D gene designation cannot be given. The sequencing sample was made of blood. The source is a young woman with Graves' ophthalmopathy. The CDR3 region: CASSFGQVASPLHF. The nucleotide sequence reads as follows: TGTGCCAGCAGCTTCGGGCAGGTGGCTTCACCCCTCCACTTT.